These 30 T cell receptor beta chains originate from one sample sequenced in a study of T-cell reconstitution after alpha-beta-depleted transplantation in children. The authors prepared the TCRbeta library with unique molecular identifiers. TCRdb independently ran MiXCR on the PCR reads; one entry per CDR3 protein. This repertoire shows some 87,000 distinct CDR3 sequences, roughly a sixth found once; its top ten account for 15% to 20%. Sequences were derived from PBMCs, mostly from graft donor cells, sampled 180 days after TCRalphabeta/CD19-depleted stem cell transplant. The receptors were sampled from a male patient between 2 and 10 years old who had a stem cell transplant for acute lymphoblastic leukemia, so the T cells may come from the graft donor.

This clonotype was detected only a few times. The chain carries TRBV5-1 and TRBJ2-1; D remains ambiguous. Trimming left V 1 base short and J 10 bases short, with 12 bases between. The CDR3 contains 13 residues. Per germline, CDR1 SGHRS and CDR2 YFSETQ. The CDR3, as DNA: TGCGCCAGCAGCTTGCCCACTCCGGAGGAGCAGTTCTTC. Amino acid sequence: CASSLPTPEEQFF.

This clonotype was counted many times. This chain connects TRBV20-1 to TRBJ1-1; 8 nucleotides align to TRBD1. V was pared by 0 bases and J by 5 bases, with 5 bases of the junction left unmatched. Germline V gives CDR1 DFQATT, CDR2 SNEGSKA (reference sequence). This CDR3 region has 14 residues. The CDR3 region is CSARDTGQGTEAFF. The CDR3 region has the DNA TGCAGTGCTAGAGACACCGGACAGGGAACTGAAGCTTTCTTT.

The CDR3 bases are TGTGCCAGCAGAGGGGGTACAGGGGGCGACTATGGCTACACCTTC. It translates to CASRGGTGGDYGYTF. The V gene is TRBV12-3 or TRBV12-4, the J gene TRBJ1-2, with TRBD1 matching 9 bases. The CDR3 loop spans 15 amino acids. After removal of 6 bases from V and 3 bases from J, the junction contained 8 bases not matched to a gene.

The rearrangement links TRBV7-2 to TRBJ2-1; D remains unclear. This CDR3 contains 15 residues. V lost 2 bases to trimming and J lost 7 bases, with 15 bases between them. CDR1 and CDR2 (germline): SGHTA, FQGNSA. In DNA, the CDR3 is TGTGCCAGCAGCTTAACAGCGCCGGATGGAAATGAGCAGTTCTTC. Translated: CASSLTAPDGNEQFF.

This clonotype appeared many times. Written as DNA, the CDR3 is TGTGCCAGCAGCTTATCGGGGGGGGGAAACACCATATATTTT. This translates into CASSLSGGGNTIYF. The rearrangement uses TRBV7-8 and TRBJ1-3; possible D gene TRBD1, 5 bases. Looked up from germline, CDR1 is SGHVS and CDR2 is FQNEAQ. V was cut by 2 bases and J by 4 bases, with 9 bases left in between. CDR3 length: 14 amino acids.

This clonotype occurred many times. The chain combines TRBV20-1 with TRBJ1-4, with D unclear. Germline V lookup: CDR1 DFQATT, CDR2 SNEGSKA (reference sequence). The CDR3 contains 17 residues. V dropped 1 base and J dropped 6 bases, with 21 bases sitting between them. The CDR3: CSARVASGSGGYEKLFF. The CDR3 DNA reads TGCAGTGCTAGAGTGGCGTCGGGTTCAGGAGGGTATGAAAAACTGTTTTTT.

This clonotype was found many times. In DNA, the CDR3 is TGTGCCAGCACTTGGCAGTTCCTCTCTAATTCACCCCTCCACTTT. Translating gives CASTWQFLSNSPLHF. The chain carries TRBV27 and TRBJ1-6; unclear D gene. Trimming shortened V by 7 bases and J by 6 bases, and 16 bases separated the two germline ends. Per germline, CDR1 MNHEY and CDR2 SMNVEV (reference sequence). The length of the CDR3 is 15 residues.

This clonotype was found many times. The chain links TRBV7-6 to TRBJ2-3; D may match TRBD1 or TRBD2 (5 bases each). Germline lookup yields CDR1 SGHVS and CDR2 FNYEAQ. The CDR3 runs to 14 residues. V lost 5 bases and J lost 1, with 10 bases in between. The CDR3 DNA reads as TGTGCCAGCAGCCCCCGGGACGGCACAGATACGCAGTATTTT. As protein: CASSPRDGTDTQYF.

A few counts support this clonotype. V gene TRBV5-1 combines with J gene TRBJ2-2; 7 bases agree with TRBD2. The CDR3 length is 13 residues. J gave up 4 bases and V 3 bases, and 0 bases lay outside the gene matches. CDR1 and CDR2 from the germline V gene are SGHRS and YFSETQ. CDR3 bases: TGCGCCAGCAGCTCGGGGGGCACCGGGGAGCTGTTTTTT. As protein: CASSSGGTGELFF.

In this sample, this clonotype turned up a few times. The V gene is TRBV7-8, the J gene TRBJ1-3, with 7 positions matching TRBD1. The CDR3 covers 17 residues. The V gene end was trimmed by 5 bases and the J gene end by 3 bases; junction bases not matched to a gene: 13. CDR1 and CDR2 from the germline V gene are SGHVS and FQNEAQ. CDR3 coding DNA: TGTGCCAGCAGCACCACCCCAGGGGGAGTCAGTGGAAACACCATATATTTT. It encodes CASSTTPGGVSGNTIYF.

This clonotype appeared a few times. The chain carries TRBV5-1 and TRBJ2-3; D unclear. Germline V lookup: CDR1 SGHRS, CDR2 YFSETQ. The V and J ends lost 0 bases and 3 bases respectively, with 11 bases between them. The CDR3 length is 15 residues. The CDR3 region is CASSLGWSMTDTQYF. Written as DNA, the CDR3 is TGCGCCAGCAGCTTGGGCTGGTCTATGACAGATACGCAGTATTTT.

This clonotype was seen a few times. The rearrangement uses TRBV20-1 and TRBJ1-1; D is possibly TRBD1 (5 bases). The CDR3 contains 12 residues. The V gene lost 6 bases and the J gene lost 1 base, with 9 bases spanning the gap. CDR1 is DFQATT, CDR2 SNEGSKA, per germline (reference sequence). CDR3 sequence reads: CSAGDGNTEAFF. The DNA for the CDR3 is TGCAGTGCCGGGGACGGGAACACTGAAGCTTTCTTT.

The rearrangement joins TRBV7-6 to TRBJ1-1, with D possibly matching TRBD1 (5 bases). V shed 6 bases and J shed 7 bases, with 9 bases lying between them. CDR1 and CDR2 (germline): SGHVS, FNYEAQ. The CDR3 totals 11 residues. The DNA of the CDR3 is TGTGCCAGCAGGGGGGAGAGTGAAGCTTTCTTT. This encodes CASRGESEAFF.

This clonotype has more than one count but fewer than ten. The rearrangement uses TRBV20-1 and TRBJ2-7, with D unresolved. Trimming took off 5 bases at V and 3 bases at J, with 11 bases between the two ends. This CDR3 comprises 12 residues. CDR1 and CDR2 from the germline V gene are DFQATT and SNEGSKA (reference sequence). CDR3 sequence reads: CSAAEVYYEQYF. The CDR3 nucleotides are TGCAGTGCTGCGGAAGTCTACTACGAGCAGTACTTC.

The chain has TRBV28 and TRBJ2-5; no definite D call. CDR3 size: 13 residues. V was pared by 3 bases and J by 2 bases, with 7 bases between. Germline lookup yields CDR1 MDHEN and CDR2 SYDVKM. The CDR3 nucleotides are TGTGCCAGCAGTTTTAGGCTTCAAGAGACCCAGTACTTC. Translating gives CASSFRLQETQYF.

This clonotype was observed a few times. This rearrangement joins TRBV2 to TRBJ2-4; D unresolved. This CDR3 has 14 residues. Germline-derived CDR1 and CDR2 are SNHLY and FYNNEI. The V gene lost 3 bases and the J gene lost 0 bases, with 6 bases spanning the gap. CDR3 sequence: CASSDGLAKNIQYF. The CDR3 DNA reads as TGTGCCAGCAGTGATGGGCTAGCCAAAAACATTCAGTACTTC.

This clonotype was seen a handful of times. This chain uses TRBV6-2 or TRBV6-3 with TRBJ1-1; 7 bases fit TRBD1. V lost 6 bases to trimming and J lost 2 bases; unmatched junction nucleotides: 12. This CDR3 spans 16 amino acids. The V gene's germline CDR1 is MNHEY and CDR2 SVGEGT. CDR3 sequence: CASSFTFDRANTEAFF. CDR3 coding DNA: TGTGCCAGCAGCTTCACATTCGACAGGGCTAACACTGAAGCTTTCTTT.

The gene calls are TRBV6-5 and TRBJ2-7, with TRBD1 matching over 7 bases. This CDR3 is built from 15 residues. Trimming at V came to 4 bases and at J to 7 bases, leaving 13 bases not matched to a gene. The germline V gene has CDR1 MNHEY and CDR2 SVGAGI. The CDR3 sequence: CASSSGTAFVEEQYF. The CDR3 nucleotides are TGTGCCAGCAGTTCTGGGACAGCCTTCGTGGAAGAGCAGTACTTC.

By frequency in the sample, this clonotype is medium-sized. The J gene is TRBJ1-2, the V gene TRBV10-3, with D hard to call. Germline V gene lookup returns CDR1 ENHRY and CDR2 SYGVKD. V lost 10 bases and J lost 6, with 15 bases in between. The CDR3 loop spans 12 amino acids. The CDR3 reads CATNRAKDGYTF. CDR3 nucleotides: TGTGCCACAAATAGGGCCAAAGATGGCTACACCTTC.

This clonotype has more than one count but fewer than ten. The CDR3 nucleotides read TGTGCCAGCAGTTACAGGGGGGGGAACACTGAAGCTTTCTTT. Amino acids: CASSYRGGNTEAFF. The rearrangement uses TRBV6-2 or TRBV6-3 and TRBJ1-1, with D tentatively TRBD1 (6 bases). CDR1 is MNHEY, CDR2 SVGEGT, per germline. This CDR3 has 14 residues. With 2 bases removed from V and 1 base from J, the gap between germline ends came to 8 bases.

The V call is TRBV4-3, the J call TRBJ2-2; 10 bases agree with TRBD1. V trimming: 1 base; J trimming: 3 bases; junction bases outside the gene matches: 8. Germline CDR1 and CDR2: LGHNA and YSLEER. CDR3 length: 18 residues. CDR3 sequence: CASSQVVSGTGDTGELFF. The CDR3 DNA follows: TGCGCCAGCAGCCAAGTCGTCTCCGGGACAGGGGACACCGGGGAGCTGTTTTTT.

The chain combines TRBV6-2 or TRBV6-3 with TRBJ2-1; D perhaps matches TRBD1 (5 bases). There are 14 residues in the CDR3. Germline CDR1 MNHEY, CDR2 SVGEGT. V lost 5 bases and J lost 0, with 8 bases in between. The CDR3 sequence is CASSDRNSYNEQFF. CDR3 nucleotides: TGTGCCAGCAGTGACAGAAACTCCTACAATGAGCAGTTCTTC.

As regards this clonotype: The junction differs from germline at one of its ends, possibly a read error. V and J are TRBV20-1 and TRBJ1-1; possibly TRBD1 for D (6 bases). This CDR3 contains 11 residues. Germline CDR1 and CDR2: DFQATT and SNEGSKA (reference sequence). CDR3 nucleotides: TGCAGTGCCCATTACCAACAGGGCCGGGCTTTT. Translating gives CSAHYQQGRAF.

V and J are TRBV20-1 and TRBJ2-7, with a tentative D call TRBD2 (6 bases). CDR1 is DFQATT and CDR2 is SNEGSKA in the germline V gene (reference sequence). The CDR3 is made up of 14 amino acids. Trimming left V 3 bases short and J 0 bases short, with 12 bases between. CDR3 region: CSARGGRRSYEQYF. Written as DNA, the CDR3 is TGCAGTGCTAGGGGGGGACGCCGCTCCTACGAGCAGTACTTC.

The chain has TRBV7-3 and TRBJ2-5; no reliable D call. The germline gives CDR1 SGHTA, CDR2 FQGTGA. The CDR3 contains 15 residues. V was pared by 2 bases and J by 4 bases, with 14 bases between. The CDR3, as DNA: TGTGCCAGCAGCTTAGATAGTAGGCTAGGAGAGACCCAGTACTTC. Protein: CASSLDSRLGETQYF.

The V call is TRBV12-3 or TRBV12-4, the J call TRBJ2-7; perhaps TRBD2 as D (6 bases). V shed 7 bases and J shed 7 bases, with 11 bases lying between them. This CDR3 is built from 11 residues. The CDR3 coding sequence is TGTGCCAGCAACACAGGAGGGGAGCAGTACTTC. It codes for CASNTGGEQYF.

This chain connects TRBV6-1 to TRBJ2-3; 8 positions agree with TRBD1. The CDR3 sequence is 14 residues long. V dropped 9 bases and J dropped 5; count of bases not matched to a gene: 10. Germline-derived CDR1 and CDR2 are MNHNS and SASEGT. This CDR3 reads CASSWAGGRDTQYF. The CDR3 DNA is TGTGCCAGTTCTTGGGCAGGGGGCAGAGATACGCAGTATTTT.

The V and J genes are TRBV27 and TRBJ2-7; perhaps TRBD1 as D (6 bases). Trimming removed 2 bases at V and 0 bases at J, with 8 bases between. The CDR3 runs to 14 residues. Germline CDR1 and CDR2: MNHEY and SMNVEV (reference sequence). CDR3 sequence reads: CASSLQGISYEQYF. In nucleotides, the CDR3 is TGTGCCAGCAGTTTACAGGGGATCTCCTACGAGCAGTACTTC.

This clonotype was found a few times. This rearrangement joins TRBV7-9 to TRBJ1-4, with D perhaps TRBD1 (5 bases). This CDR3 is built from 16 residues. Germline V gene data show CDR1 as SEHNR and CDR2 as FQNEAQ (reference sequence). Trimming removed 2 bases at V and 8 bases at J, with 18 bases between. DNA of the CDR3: TGTGCCAGCAGCTTAAGCATCGGGCGGGGCGACGAAAAACTGTTTTTT. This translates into CASSLSIGRGDEKLFF.

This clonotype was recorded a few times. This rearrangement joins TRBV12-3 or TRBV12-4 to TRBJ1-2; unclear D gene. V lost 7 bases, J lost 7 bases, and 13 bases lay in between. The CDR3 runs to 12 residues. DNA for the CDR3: TGTGCCAGCACTCCTCAACTGGGTGGCTACACCTTC. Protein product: CASTPQLGGYTF.